The 22 T cell receptor beta chains below come from one sample, sequenced in a study of tumor-infiltrating lymphocytes in localized non-small cell lung cancer. Some clones are missing from TCRdb's copy, which holds only in-frame ones; the method was immunoSEQ multiplex PCR. Here the sample spans around 12,000 clones, 70% to 90% being singletons. The specimen sequenced was uninvolved lung tissue not adjacent to the tumor. The receptors were sampled from a human donor with non-small cell lung cancer.

The V gene is TRBV5-6, the J gene TRBJ2-3; D gene ambiguous. Germline V gives CDR1 SGHDT, CDR2 YYEEEE. This CDR3 has 12 residues. Trimming shortened V by 2 bases and J by 4 bases, and 5 bases separated the two germline ends. CDR3 loop: CASSLKSDTQYF. CDR3 nucleotide sequence: TGTGCCAGCAGCTTAAAGTCAGATACGCAGTATTTT.

The V gene is TRBV5-6, the J gene TRBJ2-1, with D maybe TRBD2 (5 bases). The germline gives CDR1 SGHDT, CDR2 YYEEEE. V gave up 4 bases and J gave up 0 bases, with 11 bases separating them. This CDR3 region has 15 residues. CDR3 protein: CASSPGLTSYNEQFF. Written as DNA, the CDR3 is TGTGCCAGCAGCCCAGGACTGACCTCCTACAATGAGCAGTTCTTC.

The gene calls are TRBV18 and TRBJ2-2, with 7 bases fitting TRBD1. V was clipped by 3 bases and J by 5 bases; unmatched bases: 3. The CDR3 consists of 14 residues. CDR1 is KGHSH, CDR2 LQKENI, per germline. CDR3 amino acids: CASSPLQGTGELFF. The DNA of the CDR3 is TGTGCCAGCTCACCCCTACAGGGGACCGGGGAGCTGTTTTTT.

V gene TRBV29-1 combines with J gene TRBJ2-6; 11 positions match TRBD1. V gave up 6 bases and J gave up 1 base; unmatched junction bases: 11. The CDR3 contains 18 residues. CDR1 SQVTM and CDR2 ANQGSEA come from the germline V gene. The CDR3 loop reads CSVINPGTGGSGANVLTF. In nucleotides, the CDR3 is TGCAGCGTCATTAATCCCGGGACAGGGGGATCTGGGGCCAACGTCCTGACTTTC.

This chain links TRBV5-1 with TRBJ2-7, with 13 bases fitting TRBD2. The CDR3 sequence is 14 residues long. CDR1 is SGHRS, CDR2 YFSETQ, per germline. J was trimmed by 3 bases and V by 7 bases; bases with no gene match: 4. CDR3: CASGTSGALYEQYF. CDR3 in DNA: TGCGCCAGCGGGACTAGCGGGGCCCTCTACGAGCAGTACTTC.

This clone was seen a single time. V is TRBV9 and J is TRBJ2-7; D is ambiguous. This CDR3 contains 14 residues. Germline V gene sequence: CDR1 SGDLS, CDR2 YYNGEE. The V end lost 4 bases, the J end lost 3 bases, and 14 bases lay between the germline ends. The CDR3 nucleotides read TGTGCCAGCAGCCCGCCAGCAGCCAACTACGAGCAGTACTTC. Translating it yields CASSPPAANYEQYF.

The CDR3 protein is CAISERSGNTEAFF. CDR3 coding DNA: TGTGCCATCAGTGAGAGAAGCGGGAACACTGAAGCTTTCTTT. The chain links TRBV10-3 to TRBJ1-1, with no clear D. V was shortened by 2 bases and J by 1 base, with 8 bases between the two germline ends. The CDR3 covers 14 residues. Germline lookup yields CDR1 ENHRY and CDR2 SYGVKD.

The V gene is TRBV7-6, the J gene TRBJ1-5; D is uncertain. The CDR3 extends over 13 amino acids. CDR1 is SGHVS and CDR2 is FNYEAQ in the germline V gene. The V gene lost 1 base and the J gene lost 1 base, with 2 bases spanning the gap. This chain's CDR3 is CASSLESNQPQHF. The CDR3 coding sequence is TGTGCCAGCAGCTTAGAGAGCAATCAGCCCCAGCATTTT.

The chain recombines TRBV15 with TRBJ1-4; the D gene is possibly TRBD1 (6 bases). The ends were cut back, 3 bases at V and 0 bases at J, with 14 bases in the middle. Germline-derived CDR1 and CDR2 are LNHNV and YYDKDF (reference sequence). The CDR3 consists of 17 residues. The CDR3 region is CATSRGGAGATNEKLFF. Written as DNA, the CDR3 is TGTGCCACCAGCAGGGGGGGGGCAGGGGCAACTAATGAAAAACTGTTTTTT.

This clone was detected a few times. The rearrangement joins TRBV6-5 to TRBJ2-7; 7 bases fit TRBD2. The ends lost 6 bases at V and 7 bases at J; junction bases unmatched: 12. The CDR3 is 14 amino acids. Per the germline V gene, CDR1 is MNHEY and CDR2 is SVGAGI. The DNA for the CDR3 is TGTGCCAGCAGACCATCACTAGCGAGAACGGAGCAGTACTTC. Translation gives CASRPSLARTEQYF.

The DNA of the CDR3 is TGCGCCAGCCGACAGGGGGAAAGCACAGATACGCAGTATTTT. Protein: CASRQGESTDTQYF. The chain uses TRBV5-1 and TRBJ2-3; 9 positions match TRBD1. The germline V gene has CDR1 SGHRS and CDR2 YFSETQ. This CDR3 has 14 amino acids. V shed 7 bases and J 0 bases; nucleotides not matched to a gene: 3.

This chain joins TRBV18 and TRBJ2-7, with 9 bases fitting TRBD2. V lost 2 bases to trimming and J lost 7 bases; unmatched junction nucleotides: 12. Looked up from germline, CDR1 is KGHSH and CDR2 is LQKENI. The CDR3 is made up of 16 amino acids. Written as DNA, the CDR3 is TGTGCCAGCTCACCAAAGGAAGCGGGAGGAAGGGGAGAGCAGTACTTC. Amino acids: CASSPKEAGGRGEQYF.

This clone occurred once. CDR3 in DNA: TGCGCCAGCAGCCGCATAGACAGGGGAGTATCCTACGAGCAGTACTTC. It codes for CASSRIDRGVSYEQYF. The chain has TRBV4-1 and TRBJ2-7; 8 positions match TRBD1. There are 16 residues in the CDR3. Losses at the gene ends were 4 bases for V and 1 base for J; bases not matched to a gene: 9. Germline CDR1 reads MGHRA; CDR2 reads YSYEKL.

The chain uses TRBV6-1 and TRBJ1-2; perhaps TRBD1 as D (5 bases). Germline V CDR1 and CDR2: MNHNS, SASEGT. V lost 4 bases and J 8 bases, leaving 14 bases between the germline ends. The CDR3 sequence is 13 residues long. The CDR3 region is CASSVQETGGYTF. The DNA for the CDR3 is TGTGCCAGCAGTGTACAGGAAACGGGAGGCTACACCTTC.

The rearrangement uses TRBV30 and TRBJ1-4; D remains unclear. Germline loops: CDR1 GTSNPN, CDR2 SVGIG (reference sequence). The CDR3 totals 12 residues. V was pared by 5 bases and J by 9 bases, with 13 bases between. CDR3 residues: CAWSWTDQKLFF. The CDR3 coding sequence is TGTGCCTGGTCCTGGACTGACCAAAAACTGTTTTTT.

This clone has just one count. The CDR3 is CASSLLRDRWIHEQYF. In DNA, the CDR3 is TGTGCCAGCAGCTTACTCCGGGACAGGTGGATCCACGAGCAGTACTTC. The V gene is TRBV7-9, the J gene TRBJ2-7, with 8 positions matching TRBD1. Germline V gene sequence: CDR1 SEHNR, CDR2 FQNEAQ (reference sequence). The CDR3 extends over 16 amino acids. V lost 2 bases to trimming and J lost 5 bases; unmatched junction nucleotides: 11.

The chain employs TRBV18 and TRBJ1-1; D uncertain. Germline lookup yields CDR1 KGHSH and CDR2 LQKENI. This CDR3 comprises 13 residues. Trimming removed 2 bases from V and 3 bases from J, with 7 bases in between. The DNA of the CDR3 is TGTGCCAGCTCACCATCGAGGGACACTGAAGCTTTCTTT. Amino acid sequence: CASSPSRDTEAFF.

The chain joins TRBV5-1 to TRBJ1-1; D not certain. Trimming took 2 bases from V and 5 from J, leaving 10 bases between them. The CDR3 consists of 13 residues. The germline gives CDR1 SGHRS, CDR2 YFSETQ. Here the CDR3 DNA reads TGCGCCAGCAGCTTCGGGTTTGGGACTGAAGCTTTCTTT. As protein: CASSFGFGTEAFF.

V is TRBV27 and J is TRBJ2-7; D possibly corresponds to TRBD1 (6 bases). This CDR3 spans 14 amino acids. V was pared by 4 bases and J by 2 bases, with 12 bases between. Germline CDR1 is MNHEY and CDR2 is SMNVEV (reference sequence). DNA of the CDR3: TGTGCCAGCAGTTCCTACACAGGGCCCTACGAGCAGTACTTC. Protein sequence: CASSSYTGPYEQYF.

V usage is TRBV7-9 and J usage is TRBJ1-1; the D gene is possibly TRBD1 (5 bases). This CDR3 spans 19 amino acids. The germline V gene has CDR1 SEHNR and CDR2 FQNEAQ (reference sequence). V lost 0 bases to trimming and J lost 1 base, with 21 bases between them. CDR3 residues: CASSLADGGVRYRNTEAFF. The CDR3, as DNA: TGTGCCAGCAGCTTAGCCGATGGGGGGGTTCGGTATCGGAACACTGAAGCTTTCTTT.

The chain employs TRBV5-1 and TRBJ2-3; tentative D call: TRBD1 (6 bases). CDR3 size: 14 residues. The germline V and J ends were trimmed by 1 base and 4 bases, with 10 bases remaining between them. Germline V lookup: CDR1 SGHRS, CDR2 YFSETQ. The CDR3 here is CASSLQGPPDTQYF. For the CDR3, the DNA is TGCGCCAGCAGCTTGCAGGGGCCCCCAGATACGCAGTATTTT.

For the CDR3, the DNA is TGCGCCAGCAGCTTGGACGGGGGGGCCTCCTACAATGAGCAGTTCTTC. As protein: CASSLDGGASYNEQFF. The V and J genes are TRBV5-1 and TRBJ2-1; 8 bases fit TRBD2. The CDR3 extends over 16 amino acids. Germline V gene lookup returns CDR1 SGHRS and CDR2 YFSETQ. After removal of 0 bases from V and 0 bases from J, the junction contained 2 bases not matched to a gene. Together with reference TRBV5-1 and TRBJ2-1, the CDR3 gives the full variable domain: KAGVTQTPRYLIKTRGQQVTLSCSPISGHRSVSWYQQTPGQGLQFLFEYFSETQRNKGNFPGRFSGRQFSNSRSEMNVSTLELGDSALYLCASSLDGGASYNEQFFGPGTRLTVL.